This T cell receptor beta chain was sequenced for a study of blood T cell repertoires in COVID-19 (TCRdb year 2020). With respect to the entire study: Samples covering the acute and convalescent phases of COVID-19 were provided by collaborators in the United States, Italy and Spain. Where available, HLA class I and class II types were taken from metadata supplied by the sample provider and were not determined by assay-based typing. The sample metadata nearly always contained a de-identified subject ID, COVID-19 status, age in years and sex. The repertoires were released in a freely available public database intended as a resource for research on the immune response to SARS-CoV-2. The samples were drawn from two sources: the first 160 participants of the ongoing ImmuneRACE study, and 1,254 subjects contributed by 6 global collaborators. The prospective study material was composed of cDNA or gDNA derived from T cells, B-cell-depleted T cells, or PBMCs. The dataset comprised deeply sampled blood TCRbeta repertoires from subjects exposed to, actively infected with, or recovered from COVID-19.

Findings and caveats that apply to the study as a whole: The amount of clinical and demographic metadata varied by source and participant and was provided uncurated.

Enrolling through a virtual design, the prospective study's participants ranged in age from roughly 18 to 90 years and lived across roughly 24 United States geographic areas. In the prospective study, participants were assigned to cohorts based on the clinical history participants reported in a screening survey and a study questionnaire. Exposed participants had been in contact with someone with a PCR-confirmed or clinician-diagnosed COVID-19 case within 2 weeks of study entry. Mobile phlebotomists in the prospective study collected whole blood, serum and a nasopharyngeal or oropharyngeal swab from every participant. Over a roughly 2-month period, participants in the prospective study had the option of providing additional blood draws and questionnaires. Blood samples from the prospective study were shipped frozen or at room temperature prior to DNA extraction. A single count supports this clone. No cognate antigen has been identified for it. No clone much larger than this one lies a single base away; base qualities are absent.

The immunoSEQ Assay, a bias-controlled multiplex PCR, was used to amplify TCRbeta CDR3 regions from genomic DNA. The paper's data handling went like this. The number of nucleated cells in each sample was estimated by amplification of reference gene primers within the assay. To quantify the absolute abundance of each unique TCRbeta CDR3 rearrangement, sequence reads were collapsed and filtered. For each sample, productive Simpson clonality was calculated by taking the square root of Simpson's diversity index across productive rearrangements. TCRdb's version of the immuneACCESS table is confined to in-frame rearrangements and falls short of the full clone set. An unresolved V gene accounts for under half of the shortfall where checked; the remainder is of unknown origin. That table is the source of V, J and clone size, and D and trimming were worked out from the DNA. Present in this sample are some 270,000 clones, 88% of which were seen just once. The ten largest make up about 2.9% of the sample.

From a lookup of the germline V gene (reference sequence), CDR1 and CDR2 are LNHDA and SQIVND. Taken from cysteine to phenylalanine, the CDR3 has 14 residues. The entry retains the CDR3 DNA only, 42 bases that are in frame from base 1. V is cut by 3 bases and J by 10 bases, and the space between the germline ends is 15 bases. The specimen sequenced was PBMCs or T cells enriched from blood (not recorded which). The receptor was derived from a woman aged 40 to 49 who had been exposed to COVID-19. The sequence links TRBV19 to TRBJ1-4, with the identity of the D gene unclear. CDR3 loop: CASSIRGRMGKLFF. The DNA is as follows: TGTGCCAGTAGTATTCGGGGTCGGATGGGAAAACTGTTTTTT.